These T cell receptor beta chains were read from a single sample in a study of T cells after yellow fever vaccination. A single record per CDR3 protein comes from TCRdb applying MiXCR to the 5' RACE reads. The sample includes roughly 9,300 distinct CDR3 sequences, 4% to 6% of them seen just once. Specimen: PBMCs, either bulk or a sorted T-cell subset (CD4+, CD8+, memory, or dextramer-sorted; not recorded which), collected around 15 days after the first yellow fever vaccination. These receptors originate from a man aged 18 to 30 who received the YFV17D yellow fever vaccine. Each CDR3 is given with its conserved first and last residue. The order of the fields is J gene, D gene, clone size, V gene, CDR3 protein, CDR3 DNA. The D gene is left open where the match is weak. Part of the rows lack a size; the others show once, few, many or a class for expanded clones.

J: TRBJ1-5
D: -
size: medium-sized
V: TRBV7-2
CDR3: CASSLYNQPQHF
DNA: TGTGCCAGCAGCTTATATAATCAGCCCCAGCATTTT

J: TRBJ2-2
D: TRBD2
size: medium-sized
V: TRBV5-1
CDR3: CASSSSLAGGMTGELFF
DNA: TGCGCCAGCAGCTCCTCCCTAGCGGGGGGAATGACCGGGGAGCTGTTTTTT

J: TRBJ1-1
D: -
size: many
V: TRBV24-1
CDR3: CATSDFGGRAFF
DNA: TGTGCCACCAGTGATTTCGGAGGGCGAGCTTTCTTT

J: TRBJ2-4
D: TRBD2
size: medium-sized
V: TRBV2
CDR3: CASSDLGLAARAKNIQYF
DNA: TGTGCCAGCAGTGATTTGGGACTAGCGGCTAGAGCCAAAAACATTCAGTACTTC

J: TRBJ2-2
D: TRBD1
size: -
V: TRBV3-1
CDR3: CASSKQVAGGETGELFF
DNA: TGTGCCAGCAGCAAGCAGGTTGCAGGGGGAGAGACCGGGGAGCTGTTTTTT

J: TRBJ2-5
D: TRBD2
size: many
V: TRBV2
CDR3: CASSVLAGGPKRQETQYF
DNA: TGTGCCAGCAGTGTGTTAGCGGGGGGACCAAAACGTCAAGAGACCCAGTACTTC

J: TRBJ2-1
D: -
size: many
V: TRBV5-1
CDR3: CASSSDRNEQFF
DNA: TGCGCCAGCAGCTCGGACCGCAATGAGCAGTTCTTC

J: TRBJ2-1
D: -
size: many
V: TRBV4-3
CDR3: CASSQGHKSSYNEQFF
DNA: TGCGCCAGCAGCCAAGGTCACAAGAGCTCCTACAATGAGCAGTTCTTC

J: TRBJ2-1
D: TRBD2
size: many
V: TRBV18
CDR3: CASSPRRRGGINEQFF
DNA: TGTGCCAGCTCACCACGACGGCGGGGGGGCATCAATGAGCAGTTCTTC

J: TRBJ2-5
D: -
size: -
V: TRBV7-2
CDR3: CASSLTFRETQYF
DNA: TGTGCCAGCAGCTTAACCTTCCGCGAGACCCAGTACTTC

J: TRBJ2-5
D: -
size: medium-sized
V: TRBV11-2
CDR3: CASSPGYRETQYF
DNA: TGTGCCAGCAGCCCAGGGTACCGAGAGACCCAGTACTTC

J: TRBJ2-3
D: TRBD2
size: many
V: TRBV28
CDR3: CASSLAPGGGAVDTQYF
DNA: TGTGCCAGCAGTTTAGCACCTGGCGGGGGGGCCGTAGATACGCAGTATTTT

J: TRBJ2-5
D: -
size: medium-sized
V: TRBV3-1
CDR3: CASSRETQYF
DNA: TGTGCCAGCAGCCGGGAGACCCAGTACTTC

J: TRBJ1-1
D: TRBD1
size: -
V: TRBV4-2
CDR3: CAMGPGTGLGGAFF
DNA: TGTGCCATGGGCCCCGGGACAGGGCTGGGGGGAGCTTTCTTT

J: TRBJ1-5
D: TRBD1
size: many
V: TRBV2
CDR3: CASSSQGGWDQPQHF
DNA: TGTGCCAGCAGTTCCCAGGGGGGATGGGATCAGCCCCAGCATTTT

J: TRBJ1-1
D: -
size: many
V: TRBV15
CDR3: CATSRDRGVGSTEAFF
DNA: TGTGCCACCAGCAGAGATCGGGGGGTAGGGAGCACTGAAGCTTTCTTT

J: TRBJ2-5
D: -
size: many
V: TRBV5-1
CDR3: CASSLTGGQETQYF
DNA: TGCGCCAGCAGCTTGACCGGGGGCCAAGAGACCCAGTACTTC

J: TRBJ2-5
D: -
size: many
V: TRBV7-2
CDR3: CASIERTGQETQYF
DNA: TGTGCCAGCATCGAAAGGACGGGACAAGAGACCCAGTACTTC

J: TRBJ2-5
D: -
size: medium-sized
V: TRBV27
CDR3: CASSPTWGAGETQYF
DNA: TGTGCCAGCAGTCCCACCTGGGGGGCTGGGGAGACCCAGTACTTC

J: TRBJ2-5
D: -
size: many
V: TRBV18
CDR3: CASSPMQGRETQYF
DNA: TGTGCCAGCTCACCTATGCAGGGACGGGAGACCCAGTACTTC

J: TRBJ1-5
D: -
size: many
V: TRBV27
CDR3: CASSLGAIQPQHF
DNA: TGTGCCAGCAGTTTGGGCGCGATACAGCCCCAGCATTTT

J: TRBJ2-5
D: -
size: many
V: TRBV7-2
CDR3: CASRNDRAGKTQYF
DNA: TGTGCCAGCAGGAACGACAGGGCGGGGAAGACCCAGTACTTC

J: TRBJ2-6
D: -
size: medium-sized
V: TRBV28
CDR3: CASKGANVLTF
DNA: TGTGCCAGTAAAGGGGCCAACGTCCTGACTTTC

J: TRBJ2-2
D: -
size: medium-sized
V: TRBV30
CDR3: CAWVQGSNTGELFF
DNA: TGTGCCTGGGTACAGGGTTCGAACACCGGGGAGCTGTTTTTT

J: TRBJ1-5
D: -
size: many
V: TRBV7-9
CDR3: CASSSPSRGGDSNQPQHF
DNA: TGTGCCAGCAGCTCCCCTTCGCGGGGGGGGGATAGCAATCAGCCCCAGCATTTT

J: TRBJ2-2
D: -
size: many
V: TRBV6-6
CDR3: CASSYWGTGELFF
DNA: TGTGCCAGCAGTTACTGGGGCACCGGGGAGCTGTTTTTT

J: TRBJ2-3
D: -
size: medium-sized
V: TRBV6-2/TRBV6-3
CDR3: CASRTIGGNTDTQYF
DNA: TGTGCCAGCAGGACCATAGGAGGGAACACAGATACGCAGTATTTT

J: TRBJ2-6
D: -
size: many
V: TRBV18
CDR3: CASSPAPADSGANVLTF
DNA: TGTGCCAGCTCACCAGCTCCCGCGGACTCTGGGGCCAACGTCCTGACTTTC